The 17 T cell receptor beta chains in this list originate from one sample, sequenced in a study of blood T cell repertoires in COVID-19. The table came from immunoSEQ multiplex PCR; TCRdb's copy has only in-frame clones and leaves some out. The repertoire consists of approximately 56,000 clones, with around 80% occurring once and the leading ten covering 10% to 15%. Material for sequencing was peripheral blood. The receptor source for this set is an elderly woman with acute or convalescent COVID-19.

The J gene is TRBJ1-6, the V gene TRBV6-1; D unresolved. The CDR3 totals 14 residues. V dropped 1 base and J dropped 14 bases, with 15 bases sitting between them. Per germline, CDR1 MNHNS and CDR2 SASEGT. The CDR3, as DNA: TGTGCCAGCAGTGAAGACAGTAGTCAGCGGACCCTCCACTTT. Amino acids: CASSEDSSQRTLHF.

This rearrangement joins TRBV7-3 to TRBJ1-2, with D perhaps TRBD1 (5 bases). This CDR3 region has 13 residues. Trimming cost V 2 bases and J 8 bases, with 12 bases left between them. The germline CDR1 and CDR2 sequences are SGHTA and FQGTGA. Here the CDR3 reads CASSLYWGGGYTF. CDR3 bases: TGTGCCAGCAGCTTATATTGGGGCGGCGGCTACACCTTC. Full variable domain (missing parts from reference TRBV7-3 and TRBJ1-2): GAGVSQTPSNKVTEKGKYVELRCDPISGHTALYWYRQSLGQGPEFLIYFQGTGAADDSGLPNDRFFAVRPEGSVSTLKIQRTERGDSAVYLCASSLYWGGGYTFGSGTRLTVV.

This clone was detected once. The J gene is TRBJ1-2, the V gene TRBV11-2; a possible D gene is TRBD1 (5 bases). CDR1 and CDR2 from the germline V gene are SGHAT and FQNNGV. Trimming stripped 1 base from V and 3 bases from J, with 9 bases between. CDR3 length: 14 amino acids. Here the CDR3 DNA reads TGTGCCAGCAGCTTAGGGTCAGGGTACTATGGCTACACCTTC. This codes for CASSLGSGYYGYTF.

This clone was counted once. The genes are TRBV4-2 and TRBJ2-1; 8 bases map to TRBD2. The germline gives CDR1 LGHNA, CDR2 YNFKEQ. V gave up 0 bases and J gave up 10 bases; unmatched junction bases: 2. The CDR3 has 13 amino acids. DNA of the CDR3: TGTGCCAGCAGCCAAGAACCGGGGGGGGAGCAGTTCTTC. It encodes CASSQEPGGEQFF.

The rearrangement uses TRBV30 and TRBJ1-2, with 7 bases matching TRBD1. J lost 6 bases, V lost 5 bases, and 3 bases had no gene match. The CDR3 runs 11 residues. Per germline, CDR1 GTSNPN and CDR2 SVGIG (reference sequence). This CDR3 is CAWDGTDGYTF. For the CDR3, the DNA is TGTGCCTGGGACGGGACAGATGGCTACACCTTC.

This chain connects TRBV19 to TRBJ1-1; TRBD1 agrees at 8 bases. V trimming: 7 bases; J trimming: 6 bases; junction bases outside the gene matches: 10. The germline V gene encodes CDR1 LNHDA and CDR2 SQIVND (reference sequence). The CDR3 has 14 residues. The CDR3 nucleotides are TGTGCCAGTATCCGGACAGGGTCCCTCGCTGAAGCTTTCTTT. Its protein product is CASIRTGSLAEAFF.

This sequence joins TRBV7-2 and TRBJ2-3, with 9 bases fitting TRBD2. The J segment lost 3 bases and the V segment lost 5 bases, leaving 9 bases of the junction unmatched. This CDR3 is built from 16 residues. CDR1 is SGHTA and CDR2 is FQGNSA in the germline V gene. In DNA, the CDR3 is TGTGCCAGCAGCCTATCTGGGGCGGGGGGGACAGATACGCAGTATTTT. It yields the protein CASSLSGAGGTDTQYF.

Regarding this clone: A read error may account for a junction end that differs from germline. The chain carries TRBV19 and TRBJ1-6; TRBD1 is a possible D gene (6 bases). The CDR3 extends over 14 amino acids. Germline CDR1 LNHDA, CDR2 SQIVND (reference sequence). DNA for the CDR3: TGTGCCAGTGGACGGACAGAATATAATTCACCCTTCCACTTT. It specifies CASGRTEYNSPFHF.

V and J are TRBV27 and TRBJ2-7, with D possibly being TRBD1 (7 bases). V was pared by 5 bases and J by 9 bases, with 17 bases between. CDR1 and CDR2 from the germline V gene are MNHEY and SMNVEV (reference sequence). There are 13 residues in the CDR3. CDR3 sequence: CASSPTPRGVQYF. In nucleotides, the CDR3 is TGTGCCAGCAGTCCCACCCCCAGGGGGGTGCAGTACTTC.

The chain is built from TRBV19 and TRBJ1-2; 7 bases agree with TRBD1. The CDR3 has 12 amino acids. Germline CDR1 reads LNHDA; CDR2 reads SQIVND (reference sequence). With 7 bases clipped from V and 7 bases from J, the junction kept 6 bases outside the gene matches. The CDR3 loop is CASTEGAAGYTF. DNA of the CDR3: TGTGCCAGTACTGAGGGGGCTGCTGGCTACACCTTC.

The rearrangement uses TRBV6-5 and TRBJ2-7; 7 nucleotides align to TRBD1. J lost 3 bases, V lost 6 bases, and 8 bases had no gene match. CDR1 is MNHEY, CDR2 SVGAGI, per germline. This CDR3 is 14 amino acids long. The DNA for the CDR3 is TGTGCCAGCAGCGAGGGGGCACGGGGCTACGAGCAGTACTTC. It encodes CASSEGARGYEQYF.

The CDR3 sequence is CASNPTVATNEKLFF. The CDR3 region has the DNA TGTGCCAGCAACCCTACAGTGGCAACTAATGAAAAACTGTTTTTT. V gene TRBV6-5 combines with J gene TRBJ1-4; D remains ambiguous. The germline V gene has CDR1 MNHEY and CDR2 SVGAGI. V was cut by 7 bases and J by 0 bases, with 12 bases left in between. The CDR3 sequence is 15 residues long.

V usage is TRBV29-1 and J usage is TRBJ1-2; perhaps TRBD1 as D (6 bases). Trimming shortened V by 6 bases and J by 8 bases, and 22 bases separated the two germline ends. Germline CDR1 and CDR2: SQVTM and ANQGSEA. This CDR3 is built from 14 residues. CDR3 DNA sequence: TGCAGCGTCGTCTTCCACACAGGGTCGGAAGGCTACACCTTC. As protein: CSVVFHTGSEGYTF.

The CDR3 sequence is CASSPTRGSSYEQYF. The CDR3 nucleotides read TGTGCCAGCTCACCAACGCGGGGCAGCTCCTACGAGCAGTACTTC. This sequence joins TRBV18 and TRBJ2-7, with a possible D match to TRBD2 (6 bases). Per the germline V gene, CDR1 is KGHSH and CDR2 is LQKENI. The CDR3 runs 15 residues. Trimming pared 2 bases from V and 0 bases from J, leaving 11 bases between.

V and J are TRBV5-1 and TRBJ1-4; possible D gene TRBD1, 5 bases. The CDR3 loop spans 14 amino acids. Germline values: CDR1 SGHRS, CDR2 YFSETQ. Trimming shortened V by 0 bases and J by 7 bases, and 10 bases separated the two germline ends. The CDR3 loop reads CASSLGQGGEKLFF. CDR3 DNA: TGCGCCAGCAGCTTGGGGCAGGGAGGTGAAAAACTGTTTTTT. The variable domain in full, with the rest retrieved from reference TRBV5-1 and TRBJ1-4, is KAGVTQTPRYLIKTRGQQVTLSCSPISGHRSVSWYQQTPGQGLQFLFEYFSETQRNKGNFPGRFSGRQFSNSRSEMNVSTLELGDSALYLCASSLGQGGEKLFFGSGTQLSVL.

The CDR3 bases are TGCGCCAGCAGCTTGGAATTCGGTGGGACAGGGGGCGGCTACACCTTC. Protein product: CASSLEFGGTGGGYTF. This rearrangement joins TRBV5-1 to TRBJ1-2, with 12 positions matching TRBD1. There are 16 residues in the CDR3. Trimming at V came to 0 bases and at J to 8 bases, leaving 8 bases not matched to a gene. Per germline, CDR1 SGHRS and CDR2 YFSETQ.

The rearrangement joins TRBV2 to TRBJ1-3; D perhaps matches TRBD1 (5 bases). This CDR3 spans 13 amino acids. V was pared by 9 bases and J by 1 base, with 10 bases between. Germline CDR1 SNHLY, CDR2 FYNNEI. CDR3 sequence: CARDGGSGNTIYF. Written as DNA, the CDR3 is TGTGCCAGAGACGGGGGGTCTGGAAACACCATATATTTT.